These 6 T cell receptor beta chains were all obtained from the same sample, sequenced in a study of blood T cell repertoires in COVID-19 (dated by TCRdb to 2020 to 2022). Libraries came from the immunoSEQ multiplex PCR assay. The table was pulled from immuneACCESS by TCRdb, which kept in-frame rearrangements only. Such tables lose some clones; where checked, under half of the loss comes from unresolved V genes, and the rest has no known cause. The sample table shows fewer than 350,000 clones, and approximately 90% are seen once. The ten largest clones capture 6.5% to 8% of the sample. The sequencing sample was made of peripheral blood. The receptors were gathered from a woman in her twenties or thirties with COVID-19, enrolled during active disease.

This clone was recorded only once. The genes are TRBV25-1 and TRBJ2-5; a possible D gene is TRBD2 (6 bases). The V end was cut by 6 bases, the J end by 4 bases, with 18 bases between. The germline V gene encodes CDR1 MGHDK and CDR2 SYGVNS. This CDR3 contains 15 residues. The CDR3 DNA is TGTGCCAGCAGCCCCCTGGAGGGACCTGGAGAGACCCAGTACTTC. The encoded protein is CASSPLEGPGETQYF.

DNA of the CDR3: TGTGCCAGTAGCGTGACAGGGGAAGGTGAGCAGTTCTTC. It yields the protein CASSVTGEGEQFF. The chain is built from TRBV19 and TRBJ2-1; the match to TRBD1 covers 8 bases. The CDR3 runs 13 residues. Per germline, CDR1 LNHDA and CDR2 SQIVND (reference sequence). J was trimmed by 9 bases and V by 6 bases; bases with no gene match: 7.

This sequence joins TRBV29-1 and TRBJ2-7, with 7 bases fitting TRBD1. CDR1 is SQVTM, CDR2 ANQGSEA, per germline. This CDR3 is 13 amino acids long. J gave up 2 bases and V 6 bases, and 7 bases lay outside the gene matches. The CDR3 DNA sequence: TGCAGCGTCCTGACAGGGAAGACCTACGAGCAGTACTTC. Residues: CSVLTGKTYEQYF.

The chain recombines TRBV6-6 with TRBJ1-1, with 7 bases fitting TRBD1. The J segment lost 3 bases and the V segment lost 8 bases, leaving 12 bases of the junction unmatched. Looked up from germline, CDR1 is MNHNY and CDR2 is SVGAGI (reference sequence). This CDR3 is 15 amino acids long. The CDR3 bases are TGTGCCAGCTGTTTACGGGGGCAGGGGGACACTGAAGCTTTCTTT. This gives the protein CASCLRGQGDTEAFF.

The CDR3 loop reads CASSPGQGAYGYTF. CDR3 DNA sequence: TGTGCCAGCAGCCCGGGACAGGGGGCTTATGGCTACACCTTC. This chain links TRBV3-1 (or the pseudogene TRBV3-2) with TRBJ1-2; 12 nucleotides agree with TRBD1. Looked up from germline, CDR1 is LGHDT and CDR2 is YNNKEL (reference sequence). The CDR3 covers 14 residues. V shed 4 bases and J 5 bases; nucleotides not matched to a gene: 2.

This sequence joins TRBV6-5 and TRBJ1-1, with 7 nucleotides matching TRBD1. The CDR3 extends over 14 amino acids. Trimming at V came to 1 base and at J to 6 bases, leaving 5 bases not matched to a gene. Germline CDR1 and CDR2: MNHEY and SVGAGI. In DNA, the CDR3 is TGTGCCAGCAGTTACTATGAGGGGGCGTCTGAAGCTTTCTTT. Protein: CASSYYEGASEAFF.